This TCR beta chain was captured by sequencing in a study of blood T cell repertoires in COVID-19. As for the study in general: COVID-19 samples, acute and convalescent, were from the United States, Italy and Spain. Sources were T cells, B-cell-depleted T cells, or PBMCs; the material itself was cDNA or gDNA.

Germline V gene data show CDR1 as SGHAT and CDR2 as FQNNGV. This CDR3 has 15 amino acids. V gave up 4 bases and J gave up 4 bases, with 15 bases separating them. In the original analysis: Amplification of reference gene primers provided the estimated nucleated cell counts. Data came from immunoSEQ multiplex PCR; TCRdb stores just in-frame clones and leaves some out. That table furnishes V, J and clone size, whereas the DNA furnished D and trimming. Of under 250,000 clones in the sample, about 87% were seen once. Sequences were obtained from peripheral blood. The sequence came from a woman between 65 and 79 years old with active or convalescent COVID-19. V is TRBV11-2 and J is TRBJ2-3; weak D call: TRBD2 (6 bases). The CDR3 loop reads CASSWGLSSADTQYF. The CDR3 DNA reads TGTGCCAGCAGCTGGGGACTTTCTTCGGCAGATACGCAGTATTTT. The full variable domain, its missing parts supplied by reference TRBV11-2 and TRBJ2-3, is EAGVAQSPRYKIIEKRQSVAFWCNPISGHATLYWYQQILGQGPKLLIQFQNNGVVDDSQLPKDRFSAERLKGVDSTLKIQPAKLEDSAVYLCASSWGLSSADTQYFGPGTRLTVL.